The following is a T cell receptor (beta chain) sequence with its context. These data come from a study of blood T cell repertoires in COVID-19. Overall study context: PBMCs, B-cell-depleted T cells, or T cells provided the cDNA or gDNA that made up the material.

Per the original data handling: Amplification of reference gene primers was used by the study to estimate nucleated cell counts. Here immunoSEQ multiplex PCR was the method, and the copy in TCRdb shows in-frame clones only, minus some. The V and J calls and clone size were taken over from that table, and D and trimming were inferred from the DNA. The table has a few hundred thousand clones, roughly 91% seen once; the top ten hold approximately 9.5%. Enrolled through a virtual design, the participants were between roughly 18 and 90 years of age and came from about two dozen US areas. Clinical history reported by participants formed the basis on which cohorts were assigned. The CDR3 is 15 amino acids. Germline V lookup: CDR1 SGHRS, CDR2 YFSETQ. V dropped 6 bases and J dropped 3; count of bases not matched to a gene: 5.

This clonotype originated in a man in his forties who had recovered from COVID-19. V gene TRBV5-1 combines with J gene TRBJ2-3; 12 bases agree with TRBD2. Input material: PBMCs or T cells enriched from blood (not recorded which). The CDR3 nucleotides are TGCGCCAGCAATAACGGACTAGCGGGAACAGATACGCAGTATTTT. Translation gives CASNNGLAGTDTQYF.